The rows below give T cell receptor beta chains drawn from one sample of a study of cytomegalovirus exposure and HLA in healthy donors. Some clones are missing from TCRdb's copy, which holds only in-frame ones; the method was immunoSEQ multiplex PCR. The sample totals around 70,000 clones. Sequenced material: PBMCs. These receptors were collected from a young woman in good health and CMV-seronegative. Both conserved end residues are part of each CDR3. The D gene is left open where the match is weak.

V gene	D gene	J gene	CDR3 DNA	CDR3 protein
TRBV6-5	TRBD1	TRBJ2-7	TGTGCCAGCAGTTATAGGGACAGGGGACACTACGAGCAGTACTTC	CASSYRDRGHYEQYF
TRBV6-5	.	TRBJ2-7	TGTGCCAGCAGTTACGGGCAGGAGGCCGGCGAGCAGTACTTC	CASSYGQEAGEQYF
TRBV7-9	.	TRBJ2-3	TGTGCCAGCAGCTTACCCCCCGGGGCAGATACGCAGTATTTT	CASSLPPGADTQYF
TRBV2	.	TRBJ1-5	TGTGCCAGCAGTGGGGTGGGGGCTCTAAATCAGCCCCAGCATTTT	CASSGVGALNQPQHF
TRBV7-2	.	TRBJ1-2	TGTGCCAGTAAAACAGGGTTTGGTGGCTACACCTTC	CASKTGFGGYTF
TRBV30	.	TRBJ1-2	TGTGCCTGGAGTGTTGCAGGGCCAAGTGGCTACACCTTC	CAWSVAGPSGYTF
TRBV2	.	TRBJ2-5	TGTGCCAGCACACCGGGACACATCCAAGAGACCCAGTACTTC	CASTPGHIQETQYF
TRBV6-5	.	TRBJ2-5	TGTGCCAGCAGTTACCCTGTCGGGACCCAGTACTTC	CASSYPVGTQYF
TRBV7-9	.	TRBJ1-1	TGTGCCAGCAGCTTAGTGGCGGTTAACACTGAAGCTTTCTTT	CASSLVAVNTEAFF
TRBV13	.	TRBJ2-7	TGTGCCAGCAGCCCGGGACTGACATCCTACGAGCAGTACTTC	CASSPGLTSYEQYF
TRBV4-2	.	TRBJ2-1	TGTGCCAGCAGCCCCTATGGAGGTTATGAGCAGTTCTTC	CASSPYGGYEQFF
TRBV30	.	TRBJ1-4	TGTGCCTGGACAGATTCGAATAATGAAAAACTGTTTTTT	CAWTDSNNEKLFF
TRBV7-9	TRBD2	TRBJ2-2	TGTGCCAGCAGCTTAGTGGCTCTAGCGGGACCCGGGGAGCTGTTTTTT	CASSLVALAGPGELFF
TRBV7-2	.	TRBJ1-5	TGTGCCAGCAGCCTGGGACATAGCAATCAGCCCCAGCATTTT	CASSLGHSNQPQHF
TRBV25-1	.	TRBJ2-6	TGTGCCAGCAGTCCCCCGACAGGAGACTCTGGGGCCAACGTCCTGACTTTC	CASSPPTGDSGANVLTF
TRBV28	TRBD1	TRBJ2-7	TGTGCCAGCAGCTGGACAGGGGGCGCCTACGAGCAGTACTTC	CASSWTGGAYEQYF
TRBV18	.	TRBJ2-7	TGTGCCAGCTCACCCTCCGGGACACCGAACTACGAGCAGTACTTC	CASSPSGTPNYEQYF
TRBV6-5	TRBD2	TRBJ2-7	TGTGCCAGCAGTTACTTGCCGGGAGGGGGCGAGCAGTACTTC	CASSYLPGGGEQYF
TRBV10-3	TRBD1	TRBJ1-1	TGTGCCATCAGTGAGTCGAAAAGTCAGGGGGGTGACACTGAAGCTTTCTTT	CAISESKSQGGDTEAFF
TRBV10-1	.	TRBJ1-3	TGCGCCAGCAGTGAGAGAACCGGCGGCACCATATATTTT	CASSERTGGTIYF
TRBV19	.	TRBJ2-7	TGTGCCAGTAGTATAGAAAACAGCTACGAGCAGTACTTC	CASSIENSYEQYF
TRBV6-5	TRBD2	TRBJ2-5	TGTGCCAGCAGCCTAAGCGGGGGTCAAGAGACCCAGTACTTC	CASSLSGGQETQYF
TRBV6-5	TRBD1	TRBJ2-7	TGTGCCAGTAGTTTCGACAGGGGCTCCTACGAGCAGTACTTC	CASSFDRGSYEQYF
TRBV5-1	.	TRBJ1-2	TGCGCCAGCAGCTCGGAGGGAGAGCGGGGCTACACCTTC	CASSSEGERGYTF
TRBV2	.	TRBJ1-2	TGTGCCAGCCGTCCGAACTATGGCTACACCTTC	CASRPNYGYTF
TRBV6-1	.	TRBJ1-5	TGTATGGCCAGGGCCCCTTTTCCCAATCAGCCCCAGCATTTT	CMARAPFPNQPQHF
TRBV20-1	.	TRBJ2-7	TGCAGTGCTGTCCTATCTGGCGAGCAGTACTTC	CSAVLSGEQYF
TRBV7-6	TRBD1	TRBJ1-1	TGTGCCAGCAGCTTCCGGACAGGGATAAGGGCTTTCTTT	CASSFRTGIRAFF
TRBV7-9	.	TRBJ2-7	TGTGCCAGCAGCGTACAGGCCTACGAGCAGTACTTC	CASSVQAYEQYF